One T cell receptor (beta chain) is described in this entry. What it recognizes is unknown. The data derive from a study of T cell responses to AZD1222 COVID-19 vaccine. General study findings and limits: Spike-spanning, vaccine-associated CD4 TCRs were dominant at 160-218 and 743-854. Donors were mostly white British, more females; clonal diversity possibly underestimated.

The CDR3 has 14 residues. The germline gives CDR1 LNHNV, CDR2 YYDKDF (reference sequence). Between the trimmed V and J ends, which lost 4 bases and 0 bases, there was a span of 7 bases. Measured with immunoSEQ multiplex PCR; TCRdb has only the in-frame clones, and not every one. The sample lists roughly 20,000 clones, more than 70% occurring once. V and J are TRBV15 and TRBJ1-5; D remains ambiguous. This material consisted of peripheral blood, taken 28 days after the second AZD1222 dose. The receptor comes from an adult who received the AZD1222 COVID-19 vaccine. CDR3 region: CATSKTHSNQPQHF. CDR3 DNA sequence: TGTGCCACCAGCAAGACACATAGCAATCAGCCCCAGCATTTT.